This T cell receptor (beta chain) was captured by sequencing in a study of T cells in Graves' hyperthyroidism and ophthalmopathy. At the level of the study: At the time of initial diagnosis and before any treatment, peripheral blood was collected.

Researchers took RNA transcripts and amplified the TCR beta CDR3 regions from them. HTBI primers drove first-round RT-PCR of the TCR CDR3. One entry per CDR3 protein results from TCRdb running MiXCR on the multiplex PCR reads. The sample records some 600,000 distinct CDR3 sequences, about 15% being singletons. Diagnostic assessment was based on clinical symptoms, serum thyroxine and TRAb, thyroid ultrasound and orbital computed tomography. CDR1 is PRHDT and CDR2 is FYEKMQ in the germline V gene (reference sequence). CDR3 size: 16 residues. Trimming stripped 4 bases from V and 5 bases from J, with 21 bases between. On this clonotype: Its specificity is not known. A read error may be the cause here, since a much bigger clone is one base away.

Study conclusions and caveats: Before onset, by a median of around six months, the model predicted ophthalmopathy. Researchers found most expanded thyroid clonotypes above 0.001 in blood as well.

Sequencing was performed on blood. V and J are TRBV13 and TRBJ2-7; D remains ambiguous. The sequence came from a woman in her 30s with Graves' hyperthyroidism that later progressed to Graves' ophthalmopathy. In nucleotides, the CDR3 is TGTGCCAGCAGCTCCCCAGGCCCGGAAGGTCAGAACGAGCAGTACTTC. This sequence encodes CASSSPGPEGQNEQYF.